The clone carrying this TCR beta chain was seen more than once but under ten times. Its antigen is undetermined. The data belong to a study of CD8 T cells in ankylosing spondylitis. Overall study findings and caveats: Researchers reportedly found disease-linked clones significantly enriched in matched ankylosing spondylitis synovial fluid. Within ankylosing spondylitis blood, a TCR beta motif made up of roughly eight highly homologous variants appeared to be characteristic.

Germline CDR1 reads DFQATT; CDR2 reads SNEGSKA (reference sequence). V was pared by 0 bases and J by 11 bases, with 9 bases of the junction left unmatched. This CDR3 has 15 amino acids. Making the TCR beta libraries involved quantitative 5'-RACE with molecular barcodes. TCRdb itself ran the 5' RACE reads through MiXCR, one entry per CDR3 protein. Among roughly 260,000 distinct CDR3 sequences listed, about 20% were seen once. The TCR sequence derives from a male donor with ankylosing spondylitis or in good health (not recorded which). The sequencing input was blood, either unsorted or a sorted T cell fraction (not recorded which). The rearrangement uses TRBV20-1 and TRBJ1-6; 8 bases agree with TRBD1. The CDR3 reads CSARDLGAGGTPLHF. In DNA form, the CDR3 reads TGCAGTGCTAGAGATCTAGGTGCAGGGGGCACACCCCTCCACTTT.